The sequence of this T cell receptor (beta chain) was determined in a study of identical twins. The study's findings and limits: Twins' excess sharing was less marked for out-of-frame beta sequences.

At least ten counts were recorded for this clonotype. What it binds is unknown. This CDR3 comprises 15 residues. Germline V gives CDR1 LGHNA, CDR2 YNFKEQ. J lost 4 bases, V lost 0 bases, and 2 bases had no gene match. TCRdb called the 5' RACE reads again in MiXCR, with one record for every CDR3 protein. Of hundreds of thousands of distinct CDR3 sequences listed, over 8.5% were seen once; the top ten hold around 0.98%. The donor group consisted entirely of healthy Caucasians. The data also belong to a second study, concerning yellow fever vaccine responses in identical twins. As that report states: Twins' vaccine T cell responses reportedly seemed partly convergent and partly personalized.

The J gene is TRBJ2-3, the V gene TRBV4-2, with TRBD2 identical over 9 bases. This receptor was obtained from a woman aged 18-29 years in good health. The sequenced sample consisted of PBMCs. The CDR3 loop reads CASSQEREGPDTQYF. The CDR3 nucleotides read TGTGCCAGCAGCCAAGAGCGGGAGGGCCCAGATACGCAGTATTTT.